These 14 T cell receptor beta chains share one sample of origin, sequenced in a study of T cells in Graves' hyperthyroidism and ophthalmopathy. Amplification yielded TCR beta CDR3 regions, with RNA transcripts as the source. With the HTBI primer set, the TCR CDR3 went through a first round of RT-PCR. Each CDR3 protein is one row after TCRdb ran MiXCR on the multiplex PCR reads. The sample carries about 560,000 distinct CDR3 sequences, approximately 44% recorded once. Source material: peripheral blood or thyroid tissue (not recorded which). The source is a woman younger than 30 with Graves' hyperthyroidism.

This clonotype has a handful of counts. V and J are TRBV29-1 and TRBJ2-7, with 7 bases that match TRBD2. Per the germline V gene, CDR1 is SQVTM and CDR2 is ANQGSEA. The V segment lost 3 bases and the J segment 2 bases; nucleotides outside the gene matches: 7. This CDR3 is 14 amino acids long. CDR3 loop: CSVEGGQVPYEQYF. The DNA of the CDR3 is TGCAGCGTTGAGGGAGGGCAGGTCCCCTACGAGCAGTACTTC.

In its sample, this clonotype was seen once. The genes are TRBV20-1 and TRBJ1-5; possible D gene TRBD1, 5 bases. Germline lookup yields CDR1 DFQATT and CDR2 SNEGSKA (reference sequence). Trimming removed 4 bases at V and 7 bases at J, with 17 bases between. The CDR3 sequence is 14 residues long. The CDR3 DNA follows: TGCAGTGCTAAATACCAGGGTATGGCCCAGCCCCAGCATTTT. This encodes CSAKYQGMAQPQHF.

The genes are TRBV5-4 and TRBJ1-1, with 7 bases lining up with TRBD1. CDR3 length: 13 amino acids. Germline V CDR1 and CDR2: SGHNT, YYREEE (reference sequence). J was trimmed by 3 bases and V by 4 bases; bases with no gene match: 3. The CDR3 DNA reads TGTGCCAGCAGCCCCCAGGGGGACACTGAAGCTTTCTTT. Residues: CASSPQGDTEAFF.

The rearrangement links TRBV2 to TRBJ1-5; D unresolved. Germline CDR1 is SNHLY and CDR2 is FYNNEI. The germline V and J ends were trimmed by 6 bases and 0 bases, with 9 bases remaining between them. The CDR3 is made up of 14 amino acids. CDR3 amino acids: CASSGVYSNQPQHF. The CDR3 nucleotides are TGTGCCAGCAGCGGAGTCTATAGCAATCAGCCCCAGCATTTT.

This clonotype was observed a few times. The chain carries TRBV20-1 and TRBJ2-7; D assignment may be TRBD1 or TRBD2 (6 bases each). The CDR3 extends over 15 amino acids. Germline V gives CDR1 DFQATT, CDR2 SNEGSKA (reference sequence). V was shortened by 3 bases and J by 3 bases, with 18 bases between the two germline ends. The CDR3 DNA follows: TGCAGTGCTAGGTGGCAGGGGTCGCGGGACTACGAGCAGTACTTC. Its protein is CSARWQGSRDYEQYF.

This clonotype was found a few times. The gene calls are TRBV14 and TRBJ2-5; D gene unclear. Trimming removed 0 bases from V and 2 bases from J, with 13 bases in between. Germline V lookup: CDR1 SGHDN, CDR2 FVKESK. The CDR3 consists of 16 residues. CDR3 sequence (DNA): TGTGCCAGCAGCCAAGATCTCGTGTCAGAGCAAGAGACCCAGTACTTC. Its translation is CASSQDLVSEQETQYF.

The rearrangement links TRBV11-1 to TRBJ2-5; D perhaps matches TRBD2 (6 bases). CDR3 length equals 15 residues. The germline V and J ends were trimmed by 5 bases and 9 bases, with 22 bases remaining between them. CDR1 is SGHAT and CDR2 is FQDESV in the germline V gene (reference sequence). The CDR3 loop is CASSAPGGTHQPQYF. The CDR3 DNA sequence: TGTGCCAGCAGCGCACCCGGCGGGACTCATCAGCCCCAGTACTTC.

The CDR3 DNA reads TGTGCCAGCAGCAGGGGGGAAAAAGGATCACCCCTCCACTTT. As protein: CASSRGEKGSPLHF. This chain uses TRBV7-6 with TRBJ1-6; a possible D gene is TRBD1 (6 bases). Trimming removed 5 bases at V and 10 bases at J, with 15 bases between. Germline-derived CDR1 and CDR2 are SGHVS and FNYEAQ. CDR3 size: 14 residues.

This clonotype was detected ten times or more. The V and J genes are TRBV7-3 and TRBJ1-1; 8 bases line up with TRBD1. Trimming removed 4 bases from V and 13 bases from J; junction bases left unmatched: 8. The V gene's germline CDR1 is SGHTA and CDR2 FQGTGA. CDR3 length: 12 residues. The CDR3 bases are TGTGCCAGCAGCTCGACGGACAGGGTATTTTTCTTT. Translating it yields CASSSTDRVFFF.

The rearrangement links TRBV20-1 to TRBJ1-1; TRBD1 matches at 8 bases. The CDR3 runs to 15 residues. Losses at the gene ends were 5 bases for V and 6 bases for J; bases not matched to a gene: 14. Germline V gene sequence: CDR1 DFQATT, CDR2 SNEGSKA (reference sequence). CDR3 loop: CSASGTGRVLPEAFF. The CDR3 nucleotides are TGCAGTGCTTCCGGGACAGGAAGGGTTTTACCTGAAGCTTTCTTT.

The chain links TRBV2 to TRBJ2-5; D is undetermined. Trimming shortened V by 5 bases and J by 5 bases, and 9 bases separated the two germline ends. Per germline, CDR1 SNHLY and CDR2 FYNNEI. The CDR3 contains 12 residues. The CDR3 coding sequence is TGTGCCAGCAGTAATAACGGGGAGACCCAGTACTTC. This gives the protein CASSNNGETQYF.

The rearrangement uses TRBV11-2 and TRBJ1-2; 7 bases map to TRBD1. The CDR3 has 17 residues. Trimming removed 4 bases from V and 0 bases from J; junction bases left unmatched: 11. The germline CDR1 and CDR2 sequences are SGHAT and FQNNGV. CDR3 in amino acids: CASSYGGGTEANYGYTF. CDR3 DNA: TGTGCCAGCAGCTATGGAGGGGGCACTGAAGCTAACTATGGCTACACCTTC.

In its sample, this clonotype was seen a few times. J is TRBJ2-2 and V is TRBV7-3, with D possibly TRBD1 on 5 matching bases. This CDR3 is 12 amino acids long. V lost 7 bases, J lost 5 bases, and 8 bases lay in between. The V gene's germline CDR1 is SGHTA and CDR2 FQGTGA. DNA of the CDR3: TGTGCCAGCACCAGGGCGACCGGGGAGCTGTTTTTT. Its protein is CASTRATGELFF.

This clonotype was seen more than once but under ten times. The CDR3, as DNA: TGTGCCAGCAGTATGGACAGACCCTATTCTTTCTTT. It specifies CASSMDRPYSFF. The V call is TRBV6-6, the J call TRBJ1-1; D is possibly TRBD1 (6 bases). The V gene's germline CDR1 is MNHNY and CDR2 SVGAGI (reference sequence). The CDR3 loop spans 12 amino acids. Trimming left V 5 bases short and J 12 bases short, with 16 bases between.